This T cell receptor (beta chain) is from a study of T cell responses to AZD1222 COVID-19 vaccine. V dropped 4 bases and J dropped 0 bases, with 10 bases sitting between them. The germline V gene has CDR1 SGHKS and CDR2 YYEKEE (reference sequence). This CDR3 is built from 14 residues. Profiled with immunoSEQ multiplex PCR; TCRdb holds only in-frame clones, not every one. The sample consists of nearly 200,000 clones, 80% to 95% of them appearing once. Study-wide findings and caveats: Baseline seropositivity occurred in only a handful of AZD1222 recipients. Vaccination with two AZD1222 doses was followed by a rise in Spike-specific TCR breadth and depth.

Concerning this clone: Its antigen is undetermined.

This chain links TRBV5-5 with TRBJ2-5; D call uncertain. The origin of this receptor is an adult who received the AZD1222 COVID-19 vaccine. Sequences were derived from peripheral blood, sampled 28 days after the second AZD1222 dose. The CDR3 bases are TGTGCCAGCAGCAATGGGTGGGACCAAGAGACCCAGTACTTC. Translating it yields CASSNGWDQETQYF.